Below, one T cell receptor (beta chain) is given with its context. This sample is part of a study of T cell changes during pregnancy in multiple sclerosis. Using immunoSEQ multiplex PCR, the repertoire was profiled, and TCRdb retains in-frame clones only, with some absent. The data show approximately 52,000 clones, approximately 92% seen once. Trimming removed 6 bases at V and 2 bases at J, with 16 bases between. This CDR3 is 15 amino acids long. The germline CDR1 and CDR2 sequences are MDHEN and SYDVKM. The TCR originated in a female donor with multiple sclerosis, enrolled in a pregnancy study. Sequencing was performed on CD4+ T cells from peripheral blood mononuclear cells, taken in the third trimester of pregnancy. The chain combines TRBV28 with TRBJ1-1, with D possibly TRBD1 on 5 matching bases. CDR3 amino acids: CASSMQSWTNTEAFF. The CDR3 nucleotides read TGTGCCAGCAGCATGCAATCGTGGACAAACACTGAAGCTTTCTTT.